This T cell receptor beta chain stems from a study of cytomegalovirus exposure and HLA in healthy donors. Primers for the PCR totalled 60 Vbeta and 13 Jbeta. TCRdb's table, derived via immunoSEQ multiplex PCR, lists solely in-frame clones and lacks some. The sample has 160,000 or so clones, around nine tenths seen once; the top ten hold 0.85% to 1%. The CDR3 loop spans 12 amino acids. Germline-derived CDR1 and CDR2 are SGHTA and FQGNSA. The V and J ends lost 3 bases and 6 bases respectively, with 6 bases between them. Whole-study results and caveats: Over 15,000 TCR beta sequences were associated with HLA alleles at 0.05 false discovery rate in a later analysis. Reported performance of the classifier showed diagnosis of cytomegalovirus status with high specificity and sensitivity.

As regards this clone: What it binds is not known.

The sequence came from a young woman in good health and CMV-seronegative. V is TRBV7-2 and J is TRBJ2-1, with D perhaps TRBD2 (5 bases). Sequencing was carried out using PBMCs. The CDR3 region has the DNA TGTGCCAGCAGCTTCCGGGGCAATGAGCAGTTCTTC. Translating gives CASSFRGNEQFF.